This TCR beta chain was observed in a study of OX40 agonist ivuxolimab in advanced cancers. Looking at the study overall: Ivuxolimab was a fully human IgG2 agonistic monoclonal antibody targeting the costimulatory receptor OX40 (CD134). Intravenous ivuxolimab was administered to patients every 2 weeks at six dose levels: 0.01, 0.1, 0.3, 1.5, 3 and 10 mg/kg. Of the 50 to 55 patients in dose escalation, some 20 had hepatocellular carcinoma, about 15 had melanoma, 9 had renal cell carcinoma and 9 had head and neck cancer. A male proportion of nearly 85% and a mean age of around 60 years, ranging from 23 to 79, were recorded for the dose-escalation cohort. Patients were allowed to have had prior anti-PD-1, anti-PD-L1 or anti-CTLA-4 therapy, and approximately 40% of the dose-escalation patients had been treated with checkpoint inhibitors. Partial responses were achieved by three dose-escalation patients, of whom one had hepatocellular carcinoma and two had cutaneous melanoma. Peripheral TCRbeta sequencing was intended to test whether TCR sequence diversity was altered and clonal T-cell expansion was caused by ivuxolimab. The paper covers the monotherapy dose-escalation part of the phase I ivuxolimab trial, which included N of about 50 patients.

In its sample, this clone was seen once. The target of this receptor is not known. No much larger clone exists at a distance of one base, and base qualities are not known. Trimmed from V: 5 bases; trimmed from J: 4 bases; junction bases lacking a gene match: 9. Including cysteine and phenylalanine, the CDR3 has 15 amino acids. Only CDR3 DNA remains: 45 bases, in frame from the first base. From the germline V gene (reference sequence), CDR1 is MNHEY and CDR2 is SMNVEV. The trial excluded patients who had a history of autoimmune disease or were on systemic immunosuppression. Peripheral blood for TCR sequencing was collected from all dose cohorts at baseline, on cycle 4 day 1, and on cycle 7 day 1. The samples were drawn from a first-in-human, open-label, multicenter phase I dose-escalation trial of ivuxolimab. Adults with locally advanced or metastatic head and neck squamous cell, hepatocellular, melanoma or renal cell carcinoma were enrolled in the trial. Before TCR sequencing, CD4+ T cells and CD8+ T cells from peripheral blood were sorted into separate populations.

What the research found in general, with its limitations: Low levels of normalized T-cell clonal expansion were also shown by some nonresponding patients. Partial responders in the 0.1-3.0 mg/kg groups had among the lowest normalized peripheral clonal expansion, especially among CD8+ T cells. At doses of 0.1 to 3.0 mg/kg, clonal expansion of both CD4+ and CD8+ T cells in blood was seen between baseline and week 6. After ivuxolimab, expanded clones were on average more numerous among CD8+ T cells than among CD4+ T cells. Antigen specificity was not determined for the clonally expanded peripheral T cells.

To sequence the TCRbeta CDR3 region, genomic DNA was isolated from the sorted cells. The immunoSEQ Assay was used to sequence the TCRbeta CDR3 regions. TCRdb holds this immuneACCESS table with in-frame rearrangements only. Some clones are missing; in checked studies, unresolved V genes explain under half, and the rest has no known cause. The sample yields roughly 26,000 clones; roughly 90% were counted once. 20% to 25% of the sample goes to the ten largest clones. The sample in question was CD4+ or CD8+ T cells sorted from blood, obtained in a trial of the OX40 agonist ivuxolimab. The rearranged chain carries TRBV27 and TRBJ2-7, and 9 junction bases match TRBD2. This TCR derives from an adult with an advanced solid tumor such as melanoma, head and neck, liver or kidney cancer. The CDR3 protein: CASSARDSGGYEQYF. The bases read TGTGCCAGCAGTGCACGGGACAGCGGGGGGTACGAGCAGTACTTC.